This passage covers 14 T cell receptor beta chains from one sample sequenced in a study of graft-versus-host responses after intestinal transplantation. What these receptors recognize is not known. This table comes from immunoSEQ multiplex PCR, and its TCRdb copy is limited to in-frame clones, with some not included. The table has about 64,000 clones, 90% seen once. Material: unstimulated CD8+ T cells sorted from spleen or lymph node cells, obtained before transplant. The receptors come from a human donor who was the organ donor for an intestinal transplant.

The rearrangement joins TRBV7-7 to TRBJ2-7; 7 nucleotides align to TRBD2. The CDR3 consists of 11 residues. CDR1 is SSHAT, CDR2 FNYEAQ, per germline (reference sequence). CDR3 residues: CARDYADEQYF. CDR3 bases: TGTGCTAGGGACTACGCAGACGAGCAGTACTTC.

This chain uses TRBV4-2 with TRBJ2-2, with D perhaps TRBD1 (6 bases). The germline V gene has CDR1 LGHNA and CDR2 YNFKEQ. The V gene lost 3 bases and the J gene lost 2 bases, with 13 bases spanning the gap. The CDR3 runs to 16 residues. CDR3: CASSQGRDINTGELFF. CDR3 DNA: TGTGCCAGCAGCCAGGGCCGGGACATCAACACCGGGGAGCTGTTTTTT.

CDR3: CASSSYYAGEFYEQFF. The CDR3 bases are TGTGCCAGCAGTTCCTATTATGCGGGAGAATTTTATGAGCAGTTCTTC. V gene TRBV28 combines with J gene TRBJ2-1; 7 bases are a match to TRBD2. The CDR3 has 16 amino acids. J gave up 8 bases and V 4 bases, and 14 bases lay outside the gene matches. From germline, CDR1 is MDHEN and CDR2 SYDVKM.

The V gene is TRBV19, the J gene TRBJ2-7; 10 nucleotides align to TRBD2. The CDR3 has 14 amino acids. Germline loops: CDR1 LNHDA, CDR2 SQIVND (reference sequence). Unmatched junction bases numbered 3, after V lost 3 bases and J lost 4 bases. The chain's CDR3 is CASSMGTSAYEQYF. The CDR3, as DNA: TGTGCCAGTAGTATGGGGACTAGCGCGTACGAGCAGTACTTC.

This clone was counted once. J is TRBJ1-1 and V is TRBV6-1; 10 bases agree with TRBD1. This CDR3 is built from 17 residues. Germline V gene data show CDR1 as MNHNS and CDR2 as SASEGT. V shed 1 base and J 3 bases; nucleotides not matched to a gene: 8. This CDR3 is CASSEGTGGLRYTEAFF. CDR3 DNA sequence: TGTGCCAGCAGTGAAGGGACAGGGGGTCTTAGGTACACTGAAGCTTTCTTT.

The rearrangement links TRBV6-6 to TRBJ2-7; 10 bases agree with TRBD1. From germline, CDR1 is MNHNY and CDR2 SVGAGI (reference sequence). CDR3 size: 15 residues. The V segment lost 4 bases and the J segment 0 bases; nucleotides outside the gene matches: 3. CDR3 loop: CASSSDRGLSYEQYF. CDR3 coding DNA: TGTGCCAGCAGTTCCGACAGGGGGCTCTCCTACGAGCAGTACTTC.

Note on this clone: Other DNA sequences in the same sample also yield this CDR3. The chain links TRBV4-1 to TRBJ2-7; 11 bases line up with TRBD1. The germline V gene encodes CDR1 MGHRA and CDR2 YSYEKL. The CDR3 contains 14 residues. Unmatched junction bases numbered 4, after V lost 3 bases and J lost 6 bases. CDR3 nucleotides: TGCGCCAGCAGCCATGGACAGGGGGCGATCGAGCAGTACTTC. Translated: CASSHGQGAIEQYF.

The chain combines TRBV19 with TRBJ1-3; D is undetermined. CDR1 is LNHDA and CDR2 is SQIVND in the germline V gene (reference sequence). The CDR3 covers 13 residues. Trimming pared 5 bases from V and 0 bases from J, leaving 5 bases between. CDR3 protein: CASSYGSGNTIYF. The DNA of the CDR3 is TGTGCCAGTAGTTACGGCTCTGGAAACACCATATATTTT.

This clone came up once. This chain links TRBV27 with TRBJ2-7; a weak D match, TRBD1 (5 bases). Germline V CDR1 and CDR2: MNHEY, SMNVEV (reference sequence). Trimming cost V 6 bases and J 0 bases, with 12 bases left between them. The CDR3 spans 14 residues. The CDR3 is CASRLGVSSYEQYF. As DNA, the CDR3 is TGTGCCAGCAGGCTAGGGGTTAGCTCCTACGAGCAGTACTTC.

The chain joins TRBV27 to TRBJ1-1; D unclear. Germline values: CDR1 MNHEY, CDR2 SMNVEV (reference sequence). CDR3 length equals 14 residues. Trimming took off 5 bases at V and 5 bases at J, with 15 bases between the two ends. The CDR3 sequence: CASSPSIGRTEAFF. In DNA, the CDR3 is TGTGCCAGCAGTCCTTCAATCGGCAGGACTGAAGCTTTCTTT.

The chain couples TRBV5-1 to TRBJ2-7, with D possibly TRBD2 on 5 matching bases. There are 12 residues in the CDR3. Germline V gene data show CDR1 as SGHRS and CDR2 as YFSETQ. V lost 0 bases, J lost 7 bases, and 8 bases lay in between. CDR3 amino acids: CASSLESGEQYF. CDR3 in DNA: TGCGCCAGCAGCTTGGAATCGGGAGAGCAGTACTTC. The variable domain in full, completed from reference TRBV5-1 and TRBJ2-7, reads KAGVTQTPRYLIKTRGQQVTLSCSPISGHRSVSWYQQTPGQGLQFLFEYFSETQRNKGNFPGRFSGRQFSNSRSEMNVSTLELGDSALYLCASSLESGEQYFGPGTRLTVT.

This chain connects TRBV5-5 to TRBJ2-7, with 9 bases matching TRBD1. V shed 4 bases, J shed 1 base, and the junction held 6 bases outside the gene matches. Germline CDR1 and CDR2: SGHKS and YYEKEE (reference sequence). The CDR3 runs to 15 residues. The CDR3 sequence: CASSVTGGPSYEQYF. CDR3 in DNA: TGTGCCAGCAGCGTTACAGGGGGCCCATCCTACGAGCAGTACTTC.

The chain recombines TRBV28 with TRBJ2-7; 8 bases map to TRBD1. The length of the CDR3 is 15 residues. Trimming took 5 bases from V and 2 from J; bases not matched to a gene: 8. In germline, CDR1 is MDHEN, CDR2 SYDVKM. The DNA of the CDR3 is TGTGCCAGCAGTCCCACGACAGGGGTGGCCTACGAGCAGTACTTC. Translating it yields CASSPTTGVAYEQYF.

The rearrangement links TRBV29-1 to TRBJ2-7; unclear D gene. This CDR3 has 11 amino acids. The V and J ends lost 4 bases and 7 bases respectively, with 11 bases between them. Germline V gene sequence: CDR1 SQVTM, CDR2 ANQGSEA. In nucleotides, the CDR3 is TGCAGCGTTGCTTTGGCAGGAGAGCAGTACTTC. It codes for CSVALAGEQYF.